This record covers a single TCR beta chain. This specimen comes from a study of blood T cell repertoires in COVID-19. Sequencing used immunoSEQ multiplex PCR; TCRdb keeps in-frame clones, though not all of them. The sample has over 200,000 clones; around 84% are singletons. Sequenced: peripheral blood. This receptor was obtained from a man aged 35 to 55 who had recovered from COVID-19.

In DNA, the CDR3 is TGTGCCAGTAAAGAGCACAACACCGGGGAGCTGTTTTTT. Residues: CASKEHNTGELFF. J is TRBJ2-2 and V is TRBV19; D gene uncertain. CDR1 LNHDA and CDR2 SQIVND come from the germline V gene (reference sequence). The CDR3 loop spans 13 amino acids. Trimming stripped 7 bases from V and 2 bases from J, with 8 bases between.